This entry concerns a single T cell receptor beta chain. Original handling: Reference gene primer amplification gave estimated nucleated cell counts. The table came from immunoSEQ multiplex PCR; TCRdb's copy has only in-frame clones and leaves some out. V and J calls and clone size are given by that table; D and trimming were obtained from the DNA. Among about 160,000 clones listed, over 80% were seen once. The sample comes from a study of blood T cell repertoires in COVID-19. Study in general: Acute-phase and convalescent COVID-19 samples originated in the United States, Italy and Spain. The analysed material was cDNA or gDNA that came from T cells, B-cell-depleted T cells, or PBMCs.

This CDR3 region has 16 residues. CDR1 and CDR2 from the germline V gene are ENHRY and SYGVKD. The V and J ends lost 5 bases and 3 bases, in that order; junction bases with no gene match: 5. V usage is TRBV10-3 and J usage is TRBJ2-6, with 9 bases lining up with TRBD1. The sample was peripheral blood. The TCR sequence derives from a woman of 80 years or more with active or convalescent COVID-19. The CDR3 reads CAISWTGAVGANVLTF. CDR3 in DNA: TGTGCCATCAGTTGGACAGGGGCGGTTGGGGCCAACGTCCTGACTTTC.